The 14 T cell receptor beta chains below all came from one sample that was sequenced in a study of T-cell reconstitution after alpha-beta-depleted transplantation in children. Construction of the TCRbeta library involved unique molecular identifiers. TCRdb passed the PCR reads through MiXCR, listing each CDR3 protein once. The table records about 540,000 distinct CDR3 sequences, 27% of them present only once. Sequencing used PBMCs, obtained before TCRalphabeta/CD19-depleted stem cell transplant. These receptor sequences come from a boy under two years old with Wiskott-Aldrich syndrome, due to receive a stem cell transplant.

This clonotype was seen a few times. The junction departs from the called germline gene at one end, perhaps through a read error. V and J are TRBV12-3 or TRBV12-4 and TRBJ2-7; 9 bases are a match to TRBD2. The CDR3 runs 13 residues. CDR3 sequence reads: CASSVAGEGGQYF. The CDR3 DNA follows: TGTGCCAGCAGTGTAGCGGGAGAGGGCGGGCAGTACTTC.

This chain connects TRBV7-2 to TRBJ1-2, with TRBD1 matching 12 bases. The CDR3 length is 14 residues. The V gene's germline CDR1 is SGHTA and CDR2 FQGNSA. V was clipped by 8 bases and J by 8 bases; unmatched bases: 9. The DNA of the CDR3 is TGTGCCAGCGCCGGGACAGGGGGCGTTTCCGGCTACACCTTC. It encodes CASAGTGGVSGYTF.

The chain has TRBV14 and TRBJ2-4; the match to TRBD2 covers 10 bases. The CDR3 consists of 16 residues. Trimming removed 5 bases from V and 0 bases from J; junction bases left unmatched: 4. The germline CDR1 and CDR2 sequences are SGHDN and FVKESK. In nucleotides, the CDR3 is TGTGCCAGCAGCGTGAGCGGGAGGGTAGCCAAAAACATTCAGTACTTC. Translated, it gives CASSVSGRVAKNIQYF.

V is TRBV5-1 and J is TRBJ1-3; the D is unclear. Per the germline V gene, CDR1 is SGHRS and CDR2 is YFSETQ. The length of the CDR3 is 13 residues. Trimming left V 4 bases short and J 2 bases short, with 7 bases between. CDR3 nucleotide sequence: TGCGCCAGCAGCCCGGAACCTGGAAACACCATATATTTT. It codes for CASSPEPGNTIYF.

This clonotype was observed a handful of times. The J gene is TRBJ1-1, the V gene TRBV6-1; TRBD1 matches at 7 bases. The CDR3 is 15 residues long. Trimming cost V 5 bases and J 0 bases; bases outside gene matches: 6. The germline V gene has CDR1 MNHNS and CDR2 SASEGT. The CDR3 protein is CASSQDRAVNTEAFF. The CDR3 region has the DNA TGTGCCAGCAGTCAAGACAGGGCTGTGAACACTGAAGCTTTCTTT.

The chain has TRBV20-1 and TRBJ2-2; 12 bases are a match to TRBD2. V lost 0 bases to trimming and J lost 2 bases; unmatched junction nucleotides: 4. This CDR3 region has 17 residues. Germline assignment: CDR1 DFQATT and CDR2 SNEGSKA (reference sequence). CDR3 protein: CSARDPSGRANTGELFF. The CDR3 DNA reads as TGCAGTGCTAGAGACCCTAGCGGGAGGGCCAACACCGGGGAGCTGTTTTTT.

This clonotype was seen only a few times. The chain joins TRBV14 to TRBJ2-7; 12 nucleotides line up with TRBD1. The CDR3 spans 15 residues. The V gene's germline CDR1 is SGHDN and CDR2 FVKESK. V gave up 4 bases and J gave up 5 bases; unmatched junction bases: 6. The CDR3: CASSPRDRGPNEQYF. CDR3 coding DNA: TGTGCCAGCAGCCCCCGGGACAGGGGGCCTAACGAGCAGTACTTC.

As concerns this clonotype: The junction shows a germline mismatch at one end, possibly a read error. This chain joins TRBV4-1 and TRBJ2-1, with 8 nucleotides matching TRBD1. Germline CDR1 MGHRA, CDR2 YSYEKL. CDR3 length: 18 residues. The CDR3: CASSQGDRISRGYDEQFF. The DNA of the CDR3 is TGCGCCAGCAGCCAAGGGGACAGGATTAGTAGGGGCTACGATGAGCAGTTCTTC.

This clonotype was counted a few times. CDR3: CASSGPGQGSYNEQFF. CDR3 DNA: TGTGCCAGTAGTGGGCCGGGACAGGGTTCCTACAATGAGCAGTTCTTC. The chain recombines TRBV19 with TRBJ2-1, with TRBD1 matching over 9 bases. The CDR3 is 16 residues long. V lost 5 bases, J lost 1 base, and 6 bases stayed unmatched. Germline assignment: CDR1 LNHDA and CDR2 SQIVND (reference sequence).

The chain combines TRBV27 with TRBJ2-1; 9 nucleotides line up with TRBD1. The CDR3 consists of 16 residues. Germline V gives CDR1 MNHEY, CDR2 SMNVEV (reference sequence). The ends lost 0 bases at V and 6 bases at J; junction bases unmatched: 6. CDR3 sequence: CASSLSWGQGSNEQFF. The CDR3, as DNA: TGTGCCAGCAGTTTATCGTGGGGACAGGGTTCCAATGAGCAGTTCTTC.

The chain links TRBV3-1 to TRBJ1-1; D might be TRBD1 (5 bases). The CDR3 is 18 residues long. The germline V and J ends were trimmed by 1 base and 0 bases, with 18 bases remaining between them. The germline V gene encodes CDR1 LGHDT and CDR2 YNNKEL (reference sequence). The chain's CDR3 is CASSQGHLGPIMNTEAFF. For the CDR3, the DNA is TGTGCCAGCAGCCAAGGACATTTGGGGCCAATAATGAACACTGAAGCTTTCTTT. The whole variable domain, filled in from reference TRBV3-1 and TRBJ1-1, reads DTAVSQTPKYLVTQMGNDKSIKCEQNLGHDTMYWYKQDSKKFLKIMFSYNNKELIINETVPNRFSPKSPDKAHLNLHINSLELGDSAVYFCASSQGHLGPIMNTEAFFGQGTRLTVV.

This clonotype was counted only a few times. The genes are TRBV29-1 and TRBJ2-5; 13 bases are a match to TRBD2. V lost 7 bases and J lost 1; bases outside the gene matches: 9. Germline V gene data show CDR1 as SQVTM and CDR2 as ANQGSEA. The CDR3 spans 16 residues. The CDR3 here is CSAPGGTSGVQETQYF. The DNA of the CDR3 is TGCAGCGCTCCTGGTGGGACTAGCGGGGTCCAAGAGACCCAGTACTTC.

J is TRBJ2-5 and V is TRBV20-1, with D uncertain. CDR1 and CDR2 (germline): DFQATT, SNEGSKA (reference sequence). Between the trimmed V and J ends, which lost 4 bases and 5 bases, there was a span of 11 bases. The CDR3 covers 12 residues. CDR3 amino acids: CSATDHTETQYF. DNA for the CDR3: TGCAGTGCTACAGATCATACGGAGACCCAGTACTTC.

V usage is TRBV12-3 or TRBV12-4 and J usage is TRBJ2-2, with unresolved D. Trimming shortened V by 3 bases and J by 2 bases, and 13 bases separated the two germline ends. The CDR3 sequence is 16 residues long. The CDR3 loop reads CASSFKTPLNTGELFF. The CDR3 coding sequence is TGTGCCAGCAGTTTTAAGACTCCCCTTAACACCGGGGAGCTGTTTTTT.